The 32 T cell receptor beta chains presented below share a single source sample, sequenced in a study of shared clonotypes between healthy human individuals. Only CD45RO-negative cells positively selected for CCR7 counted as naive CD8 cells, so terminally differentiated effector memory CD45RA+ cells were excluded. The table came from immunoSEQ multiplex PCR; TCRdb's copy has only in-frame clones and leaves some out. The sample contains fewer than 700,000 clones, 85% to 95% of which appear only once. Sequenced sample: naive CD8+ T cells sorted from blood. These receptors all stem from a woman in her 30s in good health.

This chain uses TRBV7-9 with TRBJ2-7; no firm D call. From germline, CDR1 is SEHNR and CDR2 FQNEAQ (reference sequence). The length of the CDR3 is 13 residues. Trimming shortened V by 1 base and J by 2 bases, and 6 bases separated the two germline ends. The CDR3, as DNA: TGTGCCAGCAGCTTAGTCACAGCCTACGAGCAGTACTTC. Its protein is CASSLVTAYEQYF.

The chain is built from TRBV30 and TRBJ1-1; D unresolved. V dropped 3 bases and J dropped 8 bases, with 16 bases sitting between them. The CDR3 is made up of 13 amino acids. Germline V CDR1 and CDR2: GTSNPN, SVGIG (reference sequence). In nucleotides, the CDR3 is TGTGCCTGGAGCGCCTTAAGTTATTCCGAAGCTTTCTTT. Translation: CAWSALSYSEAFF.

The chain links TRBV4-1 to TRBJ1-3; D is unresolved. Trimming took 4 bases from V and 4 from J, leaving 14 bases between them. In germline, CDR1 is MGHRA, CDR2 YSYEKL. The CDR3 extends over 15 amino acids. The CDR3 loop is CASSPEPKRGNTIYF. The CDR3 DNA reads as TGCGCCAGCAGCCCGGAGCCGAAGAGGGGAAACACCATATATTTT.

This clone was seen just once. CDR3 nucleotides: TGCGCCAGCAGCCAAAGGGACAGAGGCAACGGAAACACCATATATTTT. Translated: CASSQRDRGNGNTIYF. The rearrangement links TRBV4-1 to TRBJ1-3; 7 nucleotides align to TRBD1. Germline assignment: CDR1 MGHRA and CDR2 YSYEKL. V lost 2 bases and J lost 4; bases outside the gene matches: 8. This CDR3 is 16 amino acids long.

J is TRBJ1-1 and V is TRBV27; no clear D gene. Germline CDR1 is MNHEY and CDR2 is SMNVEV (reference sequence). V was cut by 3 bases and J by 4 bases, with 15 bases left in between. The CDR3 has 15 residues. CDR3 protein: CASSFNGWTGTEAFF. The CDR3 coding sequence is TGTGCCAGCAGTTTTAACGGATGGACGGGCACTGAAGCTTTCTTT.

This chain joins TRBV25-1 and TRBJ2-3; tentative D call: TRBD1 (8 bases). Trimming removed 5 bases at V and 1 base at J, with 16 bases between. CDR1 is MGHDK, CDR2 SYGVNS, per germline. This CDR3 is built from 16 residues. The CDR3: CASSLQGGVGTDTQYF. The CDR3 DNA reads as TGTGCCAGCAGTCTACAGGGGGGGGTCGGCACAGATACGCAGTATTTT.

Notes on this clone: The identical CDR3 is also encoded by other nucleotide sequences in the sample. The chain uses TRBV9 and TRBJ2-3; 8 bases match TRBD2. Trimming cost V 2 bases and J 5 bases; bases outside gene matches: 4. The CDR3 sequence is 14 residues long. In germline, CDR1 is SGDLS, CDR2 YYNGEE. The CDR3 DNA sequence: TGTGCCAGCAGCGTTAGCGGGAAGTTAGATACGCAGTATTTT. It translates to CASSVSGKLDTQYF.

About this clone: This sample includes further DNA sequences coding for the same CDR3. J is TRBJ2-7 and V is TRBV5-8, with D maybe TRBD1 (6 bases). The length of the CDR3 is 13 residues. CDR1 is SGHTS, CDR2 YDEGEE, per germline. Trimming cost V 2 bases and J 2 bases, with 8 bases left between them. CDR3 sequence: CASSLGGPYEQYF. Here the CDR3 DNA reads TGTGCCAGCAGCTTAGGGGGTCCCTACGAGCAGTACTTC.

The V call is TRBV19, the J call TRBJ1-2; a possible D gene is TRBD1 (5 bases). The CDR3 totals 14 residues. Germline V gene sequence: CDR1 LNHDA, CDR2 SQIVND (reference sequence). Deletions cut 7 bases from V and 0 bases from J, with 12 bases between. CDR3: CASKEGRANYGYTF. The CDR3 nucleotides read TGTGCCAGTAAGGAGGGGCGCGCTAACTATGGCTACACCTTC. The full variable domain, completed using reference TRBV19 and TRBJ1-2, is DGGITQSPKYLFRKEGQNVTLSCEQNLNHDAMYWYRQDPGQGLRLIYYSQIVNDFQKGDIAEGYSVSREKKESFPLTVTSAQKNPTAFYLCASKEGRANYGYTFGSGTRLTVV.

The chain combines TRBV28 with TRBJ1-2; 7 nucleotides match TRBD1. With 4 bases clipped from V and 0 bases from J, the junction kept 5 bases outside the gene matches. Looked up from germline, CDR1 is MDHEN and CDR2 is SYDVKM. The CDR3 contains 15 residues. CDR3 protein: CASSYNRGPNYGYTF. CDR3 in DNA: TGTGCCAGCAGTTACAACAGGGGACCTAACTATGGCTACACCTTC.

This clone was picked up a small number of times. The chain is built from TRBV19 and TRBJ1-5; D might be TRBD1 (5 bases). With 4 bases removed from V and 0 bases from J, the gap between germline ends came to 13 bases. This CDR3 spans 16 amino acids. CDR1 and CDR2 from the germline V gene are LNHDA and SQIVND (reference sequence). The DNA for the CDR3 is TGTGCCAGTAGTAGGTCTGGGGCCTATAGCAATCAGCCCCAGCATTTT. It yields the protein CASSRSGAYSNQPQHF.

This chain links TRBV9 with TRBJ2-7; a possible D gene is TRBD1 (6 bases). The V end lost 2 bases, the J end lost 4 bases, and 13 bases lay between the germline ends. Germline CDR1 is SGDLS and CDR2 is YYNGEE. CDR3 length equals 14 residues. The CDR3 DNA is TGTGCCAGCAGCGTTTGGGGGCGCGGGTACGAGCAGTACTTC. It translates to CASSVWGRGYEQYF.

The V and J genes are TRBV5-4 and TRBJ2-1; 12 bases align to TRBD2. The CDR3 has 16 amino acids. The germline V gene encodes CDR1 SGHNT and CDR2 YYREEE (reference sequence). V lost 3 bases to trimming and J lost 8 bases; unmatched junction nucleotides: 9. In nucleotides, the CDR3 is TGTGCCAGCAGCTGGGGTGGGACTAGCGGGTGGGATGAGCAGTTCTTC. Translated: CASSWGGTSGWDEQFF.

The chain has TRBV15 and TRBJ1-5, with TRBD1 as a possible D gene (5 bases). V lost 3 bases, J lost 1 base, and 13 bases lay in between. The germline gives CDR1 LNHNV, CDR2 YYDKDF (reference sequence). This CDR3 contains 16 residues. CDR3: CATSSGLGGSNQPQHF. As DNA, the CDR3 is TGTGCCACCAGCAGCGGACTTGGGGGGAGCAATCAGCCCCAGCATTTT.

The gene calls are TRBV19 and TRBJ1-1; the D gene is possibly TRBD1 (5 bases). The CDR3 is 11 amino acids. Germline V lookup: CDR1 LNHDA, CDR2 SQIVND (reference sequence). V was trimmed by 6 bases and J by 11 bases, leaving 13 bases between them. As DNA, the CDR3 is TGTGCCAGTAGCCCCGGTGGGGCGGCTTTCTTT. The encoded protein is CASSPGGAAFF.

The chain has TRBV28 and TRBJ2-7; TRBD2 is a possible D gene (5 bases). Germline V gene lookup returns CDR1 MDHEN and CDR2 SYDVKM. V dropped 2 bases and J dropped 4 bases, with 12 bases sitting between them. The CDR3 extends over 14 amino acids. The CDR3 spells CASSLRGYRYEQYF. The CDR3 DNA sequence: TGTGCCAGCAGTTTACGGGGTTATCGGTACGAGCAGTACTTC.

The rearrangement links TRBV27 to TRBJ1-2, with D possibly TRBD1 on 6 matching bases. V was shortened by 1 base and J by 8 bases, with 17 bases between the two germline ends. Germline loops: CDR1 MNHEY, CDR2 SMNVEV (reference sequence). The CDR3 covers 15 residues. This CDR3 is CASSLFGQFPGGYTF. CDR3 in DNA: TGTGCCAGCAGTTTATTCGGACAGTTCCCGGGGGGCTACACCTTC.

The CDR3 region has the DNA TGTGCCAGCAGTGAAGTTATGGCGTCCTCTGGCTACACCTTC. Protein product: CASSEVMASSGYTF. V is TRBV6-1 and J is TRBJ1-2; D is unresolved. The V and J ends lost 1 base and 7 bases respectively, with 13 bases between them. CDR3 size: 14 residues. Germline values: CDR1 MNHNS, CDR2 SASEGT.

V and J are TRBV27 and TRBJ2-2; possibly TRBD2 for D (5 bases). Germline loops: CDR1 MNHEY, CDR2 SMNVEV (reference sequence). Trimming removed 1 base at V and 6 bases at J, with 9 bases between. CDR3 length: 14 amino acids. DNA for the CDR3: TGTGCCAGCAGTTTATGGTGGGGAGCCGGGGAGCTGTTTTTT. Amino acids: CASSLWWGAGELFF.

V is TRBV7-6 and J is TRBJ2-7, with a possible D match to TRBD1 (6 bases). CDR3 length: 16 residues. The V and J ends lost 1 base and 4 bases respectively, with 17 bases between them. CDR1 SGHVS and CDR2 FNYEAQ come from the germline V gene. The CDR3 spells CASSLGVGGLTYEQYF. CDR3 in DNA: TGTGCCAGCAGCTTAGGGGTTGGGGGCCTAACTTACGAGCAGTACTTC.

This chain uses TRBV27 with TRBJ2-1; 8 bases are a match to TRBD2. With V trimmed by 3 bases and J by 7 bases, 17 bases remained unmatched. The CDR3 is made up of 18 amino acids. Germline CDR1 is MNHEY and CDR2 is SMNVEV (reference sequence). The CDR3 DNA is TGTGCCAGCAGTTTTAGAATACTAGCGGCAATCGGGATTAATGAGCAGTTCTTC. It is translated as CASSFRILAAIGINEQFF.

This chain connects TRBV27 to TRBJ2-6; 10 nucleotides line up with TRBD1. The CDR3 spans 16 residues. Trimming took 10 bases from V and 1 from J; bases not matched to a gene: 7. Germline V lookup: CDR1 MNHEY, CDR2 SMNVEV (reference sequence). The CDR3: CANPGQGISGANVLTF. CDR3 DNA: TGTGCCAACCCGGGACAGGGGATATCTGGGGCCAACGTCCTGACTTTC. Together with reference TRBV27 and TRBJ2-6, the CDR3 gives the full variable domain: EAQVTQNPRYLITVTGKKLTVTCSQNMNHEYMSWYRQDPGLGLRQIYYSMNVEVTDKGDVPEGYKVSRKEKRNFPLILESPSPNQTSLYFCANPGQGISGANVLTFGAGSRLTVL.

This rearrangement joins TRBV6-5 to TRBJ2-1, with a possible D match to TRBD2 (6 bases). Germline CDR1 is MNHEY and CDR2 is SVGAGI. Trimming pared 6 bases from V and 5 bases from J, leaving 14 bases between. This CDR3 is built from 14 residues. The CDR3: CASRLEVADNEQFF. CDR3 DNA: TGTGCCAGCAGGTTAGAGGTAGCGGACAATGAGCAGTTCTTC.

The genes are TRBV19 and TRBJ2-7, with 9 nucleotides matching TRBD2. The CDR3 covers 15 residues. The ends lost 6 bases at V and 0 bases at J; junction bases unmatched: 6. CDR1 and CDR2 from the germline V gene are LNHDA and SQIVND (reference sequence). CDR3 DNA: TGTGCCAGTAGCGCACTAGCGGGTAGCTCCTACGAGCAGTACTTC. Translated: CASSALAGSSYEQYF.

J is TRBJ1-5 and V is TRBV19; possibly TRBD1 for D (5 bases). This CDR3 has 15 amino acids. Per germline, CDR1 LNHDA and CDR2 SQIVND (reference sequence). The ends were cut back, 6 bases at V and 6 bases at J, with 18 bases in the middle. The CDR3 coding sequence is TGTGCCAGTAGCCATGGGGTGACAGTAACTCAGCCCCAGCATTTT. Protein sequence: CASSHGVTVTQPQHF.

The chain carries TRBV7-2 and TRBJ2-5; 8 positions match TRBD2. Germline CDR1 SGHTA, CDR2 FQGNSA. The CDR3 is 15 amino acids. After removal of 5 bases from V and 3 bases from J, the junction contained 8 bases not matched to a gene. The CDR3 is CASSRIGRAEETQYF. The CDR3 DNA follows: TGTGCCAGCAGCCGCATCGGGAGGGCCGAAGAGACCCAGTACTTC.

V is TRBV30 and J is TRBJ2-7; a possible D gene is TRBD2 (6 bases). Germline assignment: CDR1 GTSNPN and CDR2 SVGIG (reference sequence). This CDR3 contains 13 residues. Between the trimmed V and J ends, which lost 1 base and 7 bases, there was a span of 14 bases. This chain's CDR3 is CAWSETGSGEQYF. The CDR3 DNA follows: TGTGCCTGGAGTGAGACCGGGAGTGGTGAGCAGTACTTC.

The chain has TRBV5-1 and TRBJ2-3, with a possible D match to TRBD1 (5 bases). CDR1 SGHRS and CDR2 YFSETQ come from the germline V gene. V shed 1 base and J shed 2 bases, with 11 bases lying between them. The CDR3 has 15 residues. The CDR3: CASSLSDRITDTQYF. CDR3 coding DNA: TGCGCCAGCAGCTTGTCCGACAGAATCACAGATACGCAGTATTTT. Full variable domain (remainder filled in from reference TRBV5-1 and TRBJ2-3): KAGVTQTPRYLIKTRGQQVTLSCSPISGHRSVSWYQQTPGQGLQFLFEYFSETQRNKGNFPGRFSGRQFSNSRSEMNVSTLELGDSALYLCASSLSDRITDTQYFGPGTRLTVL.

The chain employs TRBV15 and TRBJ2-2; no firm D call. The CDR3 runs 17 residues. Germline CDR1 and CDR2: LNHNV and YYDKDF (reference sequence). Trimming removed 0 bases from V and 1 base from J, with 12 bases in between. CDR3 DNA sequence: TGTGCCACCAGCAGAGATTATACGTTTGAGAACACCGGGGAGCTGTTTTTT. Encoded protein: CATSRDYTFENTGELFF.

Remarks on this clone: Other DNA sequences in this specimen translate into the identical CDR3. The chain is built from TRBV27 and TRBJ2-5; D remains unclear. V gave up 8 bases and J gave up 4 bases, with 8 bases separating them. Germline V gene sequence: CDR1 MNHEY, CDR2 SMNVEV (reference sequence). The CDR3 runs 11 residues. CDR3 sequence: CASSLGETQYF. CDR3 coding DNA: TGTGCCAGCTCCCTGGGAGAGACCCAGTACTTC.

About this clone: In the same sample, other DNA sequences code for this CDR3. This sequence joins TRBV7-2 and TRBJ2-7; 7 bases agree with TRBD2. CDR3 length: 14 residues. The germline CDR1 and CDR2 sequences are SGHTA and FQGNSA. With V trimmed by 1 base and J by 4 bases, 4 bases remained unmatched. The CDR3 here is CASSLVAGAYEQYF. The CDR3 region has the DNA TGTGCCAGCAGCTTAGTTGCGGGAGCTTACGAGCAGTACTTC.

The CDR3 protein is CASSPTGIGSTDTQYF. CDR3 bases: TGTGCCAGCAGCCCTACAGGTATTGGTAGCACAGATACGCAGTATTTT. The chain employs TRBV7-2 and TRBJ2-3, with a possible D match to TRBD1 (5 bases). V was pared by 5 bases and J by 0 bases, with 15 bases between. Germline values: CDR1 SGHTA, CDR2 FQGNSA. The CDR3 is 16 residues long.